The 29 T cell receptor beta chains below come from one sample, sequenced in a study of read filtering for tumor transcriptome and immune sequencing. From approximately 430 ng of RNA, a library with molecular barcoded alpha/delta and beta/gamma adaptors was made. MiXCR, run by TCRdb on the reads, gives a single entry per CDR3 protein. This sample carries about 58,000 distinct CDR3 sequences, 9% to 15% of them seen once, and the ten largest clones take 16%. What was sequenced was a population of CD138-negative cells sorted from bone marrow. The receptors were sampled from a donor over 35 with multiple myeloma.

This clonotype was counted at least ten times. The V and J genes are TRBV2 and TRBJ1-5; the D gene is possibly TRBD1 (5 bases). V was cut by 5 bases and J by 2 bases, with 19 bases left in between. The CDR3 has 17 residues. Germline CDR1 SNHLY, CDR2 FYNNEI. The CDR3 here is CASSPTQGVIGNQPQHF. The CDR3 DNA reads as TGTGCCAGCAGTCCCACCCAAGGGGTTATTGGCAATCAGCCCCAGCATTTT.

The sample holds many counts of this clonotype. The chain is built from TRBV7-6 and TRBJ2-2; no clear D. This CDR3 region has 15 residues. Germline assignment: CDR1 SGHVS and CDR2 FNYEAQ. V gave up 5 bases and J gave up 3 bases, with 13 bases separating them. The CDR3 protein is CASSKSYSYTGELFF. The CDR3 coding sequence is TGTGCCAGCAGCAAGAGTTACAGCTACACCGGGGAGCTGTTTTTT.

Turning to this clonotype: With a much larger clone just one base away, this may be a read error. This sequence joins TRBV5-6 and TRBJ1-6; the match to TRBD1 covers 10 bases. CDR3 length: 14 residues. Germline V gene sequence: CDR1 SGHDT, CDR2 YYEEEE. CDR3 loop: CASSPDRGLSPRHF. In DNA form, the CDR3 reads TGTGCCAGCAGCCCCGACAGGGGGCTTTCACCCCGCCACTTT. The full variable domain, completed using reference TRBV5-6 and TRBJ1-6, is DAGVTQSPTHLIKTRGQQVTLRCSPKSGHDTVSWYQQALGQGPQFIFQYYEEEERQRGNFPDRFSGHQFPNYSSELNVNALLLGDSALYLCASSPDRGLSPRHFGNGTRLTVT.

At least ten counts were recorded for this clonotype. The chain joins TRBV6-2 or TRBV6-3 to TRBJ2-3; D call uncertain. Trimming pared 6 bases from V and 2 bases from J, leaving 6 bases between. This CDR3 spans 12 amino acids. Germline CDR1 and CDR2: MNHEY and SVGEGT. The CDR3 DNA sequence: TGTGCCAGCAGCAGAAACACAGATACGCAGTATTTT. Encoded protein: CASSRNTDTQYF.

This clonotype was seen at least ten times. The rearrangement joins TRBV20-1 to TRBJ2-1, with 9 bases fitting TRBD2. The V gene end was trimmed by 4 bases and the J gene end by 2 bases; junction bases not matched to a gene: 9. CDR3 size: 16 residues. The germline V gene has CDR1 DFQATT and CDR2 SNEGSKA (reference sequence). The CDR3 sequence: CSAIVARGGAYNEQFF. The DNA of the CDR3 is TGCAGTGCTATCGTAGCGCGGGGGGGGGCCTACAATGAGCAGTTCTTC.

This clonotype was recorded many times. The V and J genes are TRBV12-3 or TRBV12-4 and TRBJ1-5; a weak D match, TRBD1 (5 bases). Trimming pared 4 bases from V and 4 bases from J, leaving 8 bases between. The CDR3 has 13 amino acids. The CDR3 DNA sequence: TGTGCCAGCAGTTACGGGGGGAATCAGCCCCAGCATTTT. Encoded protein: CASSYGGNQPQHF.

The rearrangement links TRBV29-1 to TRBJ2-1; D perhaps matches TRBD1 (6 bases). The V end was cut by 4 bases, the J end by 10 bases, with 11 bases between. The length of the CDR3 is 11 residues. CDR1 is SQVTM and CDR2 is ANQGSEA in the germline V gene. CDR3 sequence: CSVAPDREQFF. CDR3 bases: TGCAGCGTTGCCCCGGACAGAGAGCAGTTCTTC.

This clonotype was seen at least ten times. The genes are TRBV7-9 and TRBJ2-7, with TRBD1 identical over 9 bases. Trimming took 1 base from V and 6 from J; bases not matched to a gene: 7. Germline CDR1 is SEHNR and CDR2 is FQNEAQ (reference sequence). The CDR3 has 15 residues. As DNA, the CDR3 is TGTGCCAGCAGCTTAGAGACAGGGGGACCCACCGAGCAGTACTTC. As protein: CASSLETGGPTEQYF.

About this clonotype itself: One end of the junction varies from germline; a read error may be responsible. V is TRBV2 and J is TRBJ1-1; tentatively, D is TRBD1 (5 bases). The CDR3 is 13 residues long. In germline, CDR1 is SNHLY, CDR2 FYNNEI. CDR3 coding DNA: TGTGCCGGCAGTGAAGTTGAGGGGACTGAAGCTCTCTTT. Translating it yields CAGSEVEGTEALF.

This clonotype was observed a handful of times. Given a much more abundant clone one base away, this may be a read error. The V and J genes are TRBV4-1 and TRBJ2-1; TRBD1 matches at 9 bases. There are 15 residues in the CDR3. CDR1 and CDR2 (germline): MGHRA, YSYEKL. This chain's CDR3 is CASSQGQGPYKEQFF. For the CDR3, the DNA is TGCGCCAGCAGCCAGGGACAGGGACCCTACAAGGAGCAGTTCTTC.

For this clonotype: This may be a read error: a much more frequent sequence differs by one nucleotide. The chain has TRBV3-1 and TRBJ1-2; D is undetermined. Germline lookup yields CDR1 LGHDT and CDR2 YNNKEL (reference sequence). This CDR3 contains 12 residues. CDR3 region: CAGSQSYDGYTF. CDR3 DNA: TGTGCCGGCAGCCAGTCGTACGACGGCTACACCTTC.

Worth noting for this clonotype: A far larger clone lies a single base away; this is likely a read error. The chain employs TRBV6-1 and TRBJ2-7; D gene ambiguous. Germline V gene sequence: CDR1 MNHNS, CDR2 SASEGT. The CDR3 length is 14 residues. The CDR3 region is CTSSFTRAPYEQYF. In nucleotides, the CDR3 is TGTACCAGCAGTTTCACAAGGGCGCCCTACGAGCAGTACTTC.

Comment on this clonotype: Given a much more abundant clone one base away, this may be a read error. The CDR3 nucleotides are TGTGCCATCAGTGAGAGGGAAGGGTACCGAGAGACCCAGTACTTC. Its protein product is CAISEREGYRETQYF. The V gene is TRBV10-3, the J gene TRBJ2-5; no reliable D call. The CDR3 loop spans 15 amino acids. Trimming took 2 bases from V and 4 from J, leaving 14 bases between them. Germline V gene data show CDR1 as ENHRY and CDR2 as SYGVKD.

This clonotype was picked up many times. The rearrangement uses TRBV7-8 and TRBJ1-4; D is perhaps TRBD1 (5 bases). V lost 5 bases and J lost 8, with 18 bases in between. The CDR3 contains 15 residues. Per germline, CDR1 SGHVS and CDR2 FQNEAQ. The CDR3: CASSPVGGRQEKLFF. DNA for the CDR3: TGTGCCAGCAGCCCGGTGGGGGGACGTCAAGAAAAACTGTTTTTT.

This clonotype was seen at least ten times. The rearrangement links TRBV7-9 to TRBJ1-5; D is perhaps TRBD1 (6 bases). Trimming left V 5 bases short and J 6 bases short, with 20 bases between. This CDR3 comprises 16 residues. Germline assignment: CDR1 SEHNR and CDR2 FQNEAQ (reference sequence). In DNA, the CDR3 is TGTGCCAGCAGCCGAACCCCCGCGGGGGCTGGTCAGCCCCAGCATTTT. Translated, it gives CASSRTPAGAGQPQHF.

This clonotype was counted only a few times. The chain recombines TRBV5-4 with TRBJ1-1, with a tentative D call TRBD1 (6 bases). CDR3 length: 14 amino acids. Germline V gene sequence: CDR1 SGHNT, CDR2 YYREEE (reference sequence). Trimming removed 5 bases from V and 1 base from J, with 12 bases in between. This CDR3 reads CASRVTGKNTEAFF. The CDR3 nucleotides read TGTGCCAGCAGAGTTACAGGGAAGAACACTGAAGCTTTCTTT.

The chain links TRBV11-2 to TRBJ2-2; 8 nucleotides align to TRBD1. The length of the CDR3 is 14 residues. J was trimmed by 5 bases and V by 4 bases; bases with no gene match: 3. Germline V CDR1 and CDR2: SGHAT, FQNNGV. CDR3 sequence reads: CASSYTGGTGELFF. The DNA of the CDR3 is TGTGCCAGCAGCTATACAGGGGGGACCGGGGAGCTGTTTTTT.

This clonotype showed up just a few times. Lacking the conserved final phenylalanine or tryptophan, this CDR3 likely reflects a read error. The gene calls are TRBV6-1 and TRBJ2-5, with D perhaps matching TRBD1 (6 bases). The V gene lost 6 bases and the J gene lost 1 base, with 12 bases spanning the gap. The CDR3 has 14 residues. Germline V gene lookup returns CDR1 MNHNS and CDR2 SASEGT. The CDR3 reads CASRTYRVQETQYL. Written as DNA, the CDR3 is TGTGCCAGCAGAACCTACAGGGTCCAAGAGACCCAGTACCTC.

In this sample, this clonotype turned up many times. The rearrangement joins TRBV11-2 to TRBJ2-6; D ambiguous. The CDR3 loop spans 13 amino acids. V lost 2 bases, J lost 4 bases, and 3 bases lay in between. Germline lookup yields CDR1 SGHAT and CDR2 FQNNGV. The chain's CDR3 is CASSLSGANVLTF. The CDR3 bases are TGTGCCAGCAGCTTAAGCGGGGCCAACGTCCTGACTTTC.

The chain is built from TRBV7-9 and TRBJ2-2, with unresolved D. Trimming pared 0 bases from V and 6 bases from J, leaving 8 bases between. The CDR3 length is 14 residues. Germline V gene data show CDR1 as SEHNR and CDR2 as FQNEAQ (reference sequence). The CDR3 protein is CASSLAVVPGELFF. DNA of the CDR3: TGTGCCAGCAGCTTAGCTGTAGTCCCCGGGGAGCTGTTTTTT. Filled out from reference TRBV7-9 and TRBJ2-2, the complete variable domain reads DTGVSQNPRHKITKRGQNVTFRCDPISEHNRLYWYRQTLGQGPEFLTYFQNEAQLEKSRLLSDRFSAERPKGSFSTLEIQRTEQGDSAMYLCASSLAVVPGELFFGEGSRLTVL.

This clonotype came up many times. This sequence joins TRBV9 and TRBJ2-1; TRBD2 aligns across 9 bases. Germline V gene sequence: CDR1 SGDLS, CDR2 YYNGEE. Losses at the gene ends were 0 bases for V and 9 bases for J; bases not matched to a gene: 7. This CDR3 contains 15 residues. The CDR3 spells CASSVAGGGASEQFF. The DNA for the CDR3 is TGTGCCAGCAGCGTAGCGGGCGGGGGGGCATCTGAGCAGTTCTTC.

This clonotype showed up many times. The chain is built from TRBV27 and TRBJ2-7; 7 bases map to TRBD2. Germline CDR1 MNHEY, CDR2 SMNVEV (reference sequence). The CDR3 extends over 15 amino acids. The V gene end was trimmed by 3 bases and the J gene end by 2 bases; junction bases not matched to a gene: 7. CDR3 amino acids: CASSLRGNTAYEQYF. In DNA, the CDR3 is TGTGCCAGCAGTTTGCGGGGGAATACCGCCTACGAGCAGTACTTC.

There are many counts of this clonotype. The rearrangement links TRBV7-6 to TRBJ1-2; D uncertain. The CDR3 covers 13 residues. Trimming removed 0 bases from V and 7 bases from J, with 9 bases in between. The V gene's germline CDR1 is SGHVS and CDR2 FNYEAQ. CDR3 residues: CASSLAPEAGYTF. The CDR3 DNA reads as TGTGCCAGCAGCTTAGCCCCCGAGGCTGGCTACACCTTC. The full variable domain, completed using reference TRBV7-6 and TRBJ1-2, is GAGVSQSPRYKVTKRGQDVALRCDPISGHVSLYWYRQALGQGPEFLTYFNYEAQQDKSGLPNDRFSAERPEGSISTLTIQRTEQRDSAMYRCASSLAPEAGYTFGSGTRLTVV.

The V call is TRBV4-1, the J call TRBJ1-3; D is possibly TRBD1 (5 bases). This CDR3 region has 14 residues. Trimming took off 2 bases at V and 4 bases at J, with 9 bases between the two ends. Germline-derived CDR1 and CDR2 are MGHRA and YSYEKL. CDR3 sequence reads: CASSQIRTGNTIYF. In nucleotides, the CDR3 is TGCGCCAGCAGCCAAATACGGACAGGAAACACCATATATTTT.

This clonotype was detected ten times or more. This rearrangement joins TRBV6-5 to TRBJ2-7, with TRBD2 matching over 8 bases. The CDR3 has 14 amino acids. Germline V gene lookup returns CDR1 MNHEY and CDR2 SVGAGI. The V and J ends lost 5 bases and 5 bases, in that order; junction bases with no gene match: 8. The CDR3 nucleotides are TGTGCCAGCAGTACCCGGGGGGGGAGGAACGAGCAGTACTTC. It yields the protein CASSTRGGRNEQYF.

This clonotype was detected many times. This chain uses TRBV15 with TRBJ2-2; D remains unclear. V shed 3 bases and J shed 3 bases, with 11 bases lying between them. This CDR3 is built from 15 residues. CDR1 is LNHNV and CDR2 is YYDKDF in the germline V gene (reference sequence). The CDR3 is CATSRGRWDTGELFF. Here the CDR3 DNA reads TGTGCCACCAGCAGGGGTCGGTGGGACACCGGGGAGCTGTTTTTT.

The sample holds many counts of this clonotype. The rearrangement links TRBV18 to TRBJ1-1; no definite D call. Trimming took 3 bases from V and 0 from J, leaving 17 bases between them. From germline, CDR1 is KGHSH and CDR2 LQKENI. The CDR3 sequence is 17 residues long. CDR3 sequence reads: CASSPRSSSVLNTEAFF. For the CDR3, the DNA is TGTGCCAGCTCACCCCGGTCCAGCTCCGTCCTGAACACTGAAGCTTTCTTT.

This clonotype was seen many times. The CDR3 sequence: CASSLSGFYTGELFF. The DNA of the CDR3 is TGTGCCAGCAGTTTATCCGGATTCTACACCGGGGAGCTGTTTTTT. The genes are TRBV12-3 or TRBV12-4 and TRBJ2-2; the D is unclear. V was clipped by 2 bases and J by 3 bases, with 10 bases between them. CDR3 length equals 15 residues.

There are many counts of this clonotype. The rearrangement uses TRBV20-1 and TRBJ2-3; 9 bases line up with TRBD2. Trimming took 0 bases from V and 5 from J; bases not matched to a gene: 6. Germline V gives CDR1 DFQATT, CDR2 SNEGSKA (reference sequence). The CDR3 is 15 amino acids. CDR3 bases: TGCAGTGCTAGAGATGGACTAGCGAAGGTAGATACGCAGTATTTT. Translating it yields CSARDGLAKVDTQYF.